The 20 T cell receptor beta chains reported below all come from one sample, sequenced in a study of blood T cell repertoires in COVID-19. Libraries were prepared by immunoSEQ multiplex PCR; TCRdb keeps only in-frame clonotypes and omits some of them. The sample lists fewer than 400,000 clones; around 87% were seen once. Source material: peripheral blood. Receptors were obtained from a human donor in a cohort sampled during active COVID-19.

The V gene is TRBV2, the J gene TRBJ1-1; 9 bases are shared with TRBD1. V lost 11 bases to trimming and J lost 2 bases; unmatched junction nucleotides: 9. Germline values: CDR1 SNHLY, CDR2 FYNNEI. This CDR3 has 14 residues. The DNA for the CDR3 is TGTGCCGGAAGACTGGACAGGGGCAACACTGAAGCTTTCTTT. This gives the protein CAGRLDRGNTEAFF.

The chain couples TRBV15 to TRBJ2-7; TRBD2 might be the D (6 bases). V was cut by 0 bases and J by 3 bases, with 12 bases left in between. This CDR3 is 15 amino acids long. Germline CDR1 LNHNV, CDR2 YYDKDF (reference sequence). The CDR3, as DNA: TGTGCCACCAGCAGAGACTGGGGAGGTGACTACGAGCAGTACTTC. Translation: CATSRDWGGDYEQYF.

This clone was detected only once. The rearrangement uses TRBV28 and TRBJ1-5, with 9 bases lining up with TRBD1. CDR1 MDHEN and CDR2 SYDVKM come from the germline V gene. The CDR3 is 14 amino acids. V dropped 7 bases and J dropped 7; count of bases not matched to a gene: 8. CDR3 region: CASKDRGEGQPQHF. In nucleotides, the CDR3 is TGTGCCAGCAAGGACAGGGGTGAAGGACAGCCCCAGCATTTT.

The chain carries TRBV5-6 and TRBJ2-2; possible D gene TRBD2, 5 bases. Per germline, CDR1 SGHDT and CDR2 YYEEEE. Trimming took 2 bases from V and 0 from J, leaving 5 bases between them. This CDR3 is built from 14 residues. CDR3 coding DNA: TGTGCCAGCAGCTTCGGGGCGAACACCGGGGAGCTGTTTTTT. As protein: CASSFGANTGELFF.

Only one count was recorded for this clone. This chain joins TRBV18 and TRBJ1-1, with a possible D match to TRBD1 (5 bases). From germline, CDR1 is KGHSH and CDR2 LQKENI. CDR3 length equals 15 residues. V lost 6 bases, J lost 0 bases, and 14 bases lay in between. This CDR3 is CASSGASGVNTEAFF. CDR3 in DNA: TGTGCCAGCTCCGGGGCGTCGGGGGTGAACACTGAAGCTTTCTTT.

CDR3 in amino acids: CASSTRTYYNEQFF. CDR3 coding DNA: TGTGCCAGTTCAACCCGGACTTACTACAATGAGCAGTTCTTC. The genes are TRBV19 and TRBJ2-1, with a weak D call TRBD2 (5 bases). The length of the CDR3 is 14 residues. Germline V gives CDR1 LNHDA, CDR2 SQIVND (reference sequence). Between the trimmed V and J ends, which lost 8 bases and 3 bases, there was a span of 14 bases.

V and J are TRBV7-9 and TRBJ1-1, with 7 bases aligning to TRBD1. The J segment lost 4 bases and the V segment lost 2 bases, leaving 7 bases of the junction unmatched. CDR1 is SEHNR, CDR2 FQNEAQ, per germline (reference sequence). This CDR3 contains 15 residues. CDR3 amino acids: CASSLLGGVGTEAFF. The CDR3 nucleotides read TGTGCCAGCAGCTTACTAGGGGGCGTAGGCACTGAAGCTTTCTTT. Full variable domain (outside the CDR3, taken from reference TRBV7-9 and TRBJ1-1): DTGVSQNPRHKITKRGQNVTFRCDPISEHNRLYWYRQTLGQGPEFLTYFQNEAQLEKSRLLSDRFSAERPKGSFSTLEIQRTEQGDSAMYLCASSLLGGVGTEAFFGQGTRLTVV.

The chain uses TRBV5-1 and TRBJ1-4; D might be TRBD1 (6 bases). CDR1 is SGHRS and CDR2 is YFSETQ in the germline V gene. This CDR3 has 14 amino acids. The V and J ends lost 5 bases and 3 bases respectively, with 11 bases between them. The CDR3 region has the DNA TGCGCCAGCAGGTTAACAGGGTCTAATGAAAAACTGTTTTTT. It yields the protein CASRLTGSNEKLFF. The whole variable domain, filled in from reference TRBV5-1 and TRBJ1-4, reads KAGVTQTPRYLIKTRGQQVTLSCSPISGHRSVSWYQQTPGQGLQFLFEYFSETQRNKGNFPGRFSGRQFSNSRSEMNVSTLELGDSALYLCASRLTGSNEKLFFGSGTQLSVL.

This clone turned up a few times. The rearrangement joins TRBV2 to TRBJ1-6, with 9 bases matching TRBD1. Germline CDR1 and CDR2: SNHLY and FYNNEI. The CDR3 runs 15 residues. J gave up 9 bases and V 2 bases, and 5 bases lay outside the gene matches. The CDR3: CASSERTGDSSPLHF. The DNA of the CDR3 is TGTGCCAGCAGTGAAAGGACAGGGGATAGTTCACCCCTCCACTTT.

The chain recombines TRBV6-2 or TRBV6-3 with TRBJ1-2; D perhaps matches TRBD1 (5 bases). Germline CDR1 reads MNHEY; CDR2 reads SVGEGT. V was pared by 6 bases and J by 6 bases, with 17 bases between. The CDR3 length is 14 residues. In nucleotides, the CDR3 is TGTGCCAGCAGCCTCCGAATAGGGGCCGATGGCTACACCTTC. Translated: CASSLRIGADGYTF.

This clone was picked up a small number of times. The chain uses TRBV9 and TRBJ1-1; D gene ambiguous. Germline CDR1 reads SGDLS; CDR2 reads YYNGEE. This CDR3 spans 13 amino acids. Trimming pared 2 bases from V and 6 bases from J, leaving 11 bases between. The CDR3 nucleotides read TGTGCCAGCAGCGTTGATTTTCGGGCTGAAGCTTTCTTT. This codes for CASSVDFRAEAFF.

This chain joins TRBV5-1 and TRBJ2-1; D remains ambiguous. This CDR3 has 17 residues. CDR1 and CDR2 (germline): SGHRS, YFSETQ. The ends were cut back, 4 bases at V and 0 bases at J, with 17 bases in the middle. The chain's CDR3 is CASSTRSSPSSYNEQFF. CDR3 DNA sequence: TGCGCCAGCAGCACGAGGAGTTCTCCCAGCTCCTACAATGAGCAGTTCTTC.

The chain recombines TRBV13 with TRBJ2-7; 7 bases match TRBD1. CDR1 and CDR2 from the germline V gene are PRHDT and FYEKMQ (reference sequence). J was trimmed by 3 bases and V by 0 bases; bases with no gene match: 11. The CDR3 is made up of 17 amino acids. DNA of the CDR3: TGTGCCAGCAGCTTAGGCCATGTACAGGGGATTAGCTACGAGCAGTACTTC. Its protein product is CASSLGHVQGISYEQYF.

V usage is TRBV19 and J usage is TRBJ1-4; D not certain. This CDR3 contains 15 residues. Germline V gene sequence: CDR1 LNHDA, CDR2 SQIVND (reference sequence). Trimming pared 6 bases from V and 5 bases from J, leaving 16 bases between. CDR3 DNA: TGTGCCAGTAGGGAAGAATCATCGGGAAATGAAAAACTGTTTTTT. It is translated as CASREESSGNEKLFF.

V and J are TRBV6-2 or TRBV6-3 and TRBJ1-3; no firm D call. Trimming cost V 6 bases and J 1 base, with 7 bases left between them. Germline CDR1 reads MNHEY; CDR2 reads SVGEGT. The CDR3 loop spans 13 amino acids. The CDR3 nucleotides are TGTGCCAGCAGCCGCGGGTCTGGAAACACCATATATTTT. Amino acids: CASSRGSGNTIYF.

This chain connects TRBV28 to TRBJ2-2; 7 positions match TRBD1. With V trimmed by 4 bases and J by 0 bases, 11 bases remained unmatched. Germline V gives CDR1 MDHEN, CDR2 SYDVKM. The CDR3 totals 18 residues. CDR3 DNA: TGTGCCAGCAGTTACCCCCCCCCAGGACAGGCGAACACCGGGGAGCTGTTTTTT. As protein: CASSYPPPGQANTGELFF.

This chain joins TRBV9 and TRBJ2-1; the match to TRBD2 covers 10 bases. The CDR3 is made up of 16 amino acids. CDR1 and CDR2 (germline): SGDLS, YYNGEE. The junction had 6 bases not matched to a gene; V was cut back by 3 bases and J by 3 bases. The CDR3 DNA follows: TGTGCCAGCAGCGAGAACCAGCGGGGGGGCTACAATGAGCAGTTCTTC. Translated: CASSENQRGGYNEQFF. The complete variable domain, with remaining parts taken from reference TRBV9 and TRBJ2-1, reads DSGVTQTPKHLITATGQRVTLRCSPRSGDLSVYWYQQSLDQGLQFLIQYYNGEERAKGNILERFSAQQFPDLHSELNLSSLELGDSALYFCASSENQRGGYNEQFFGPGTRLTVL.

This clone was observed a handful of times. The chain carries TRBV7-9 and TRBJ1-2; TRBD1 aligns across 9 bases. Germline CDR1 reads SEHNR; CDR2 reads FQNEAQ (reference sequence). The CDR3 spans 14 residues. V was clipped by 4 bases and J by 0 bases; unmatched bases: 0. The CDR3 sequence: CASSWDRANYGYTF. Here the CDR3 DNA reads TGTGCCAGCAGCTGGGACAGGGCTAACTATGGCTACACCTTC.

This chain joins TRBV29-1 and TRBJ2-7, with 10 bases matching TRBD2. This CDR3 region has 13 residues. Germline assignment: CDR1 SQVTM and CDR2 ANQGSEA. V lost 4 bases and J lost 4; bases outside the gene matches: 4. In nucleotides, the CDR3 is TGCAGCGTTGGGGCTAGCGGGAGTTACGAGCAGTACTTC. It codes for CSVGASGSYEQYF.

The rearrangement links TRBV30 to TRBJ2-2, with D possibly being TRBD1 (6 bases). V was cut by 4 bases and J by 4 bases, with 16 bases left in between. Germline CDR1 reads GTSNPN; CDR2 reads SVGIG (reference sequence). This CDR3 comprises 15 residues. The CDR3 sequence is CAWTRRGIGTGELFF. The CDR3 DNA sequence: TGTGCCTGGACCCGCAGGGGAATTGGCACCGGGGAGCTGTTTTTT.